A single sample gave rise to the 17 T cell receptor beta chains below, sequenced in a study of CD8+ T cells in alopecia areata. RNA was extracted and reverse transcribed into cDNA as the sequencing template. The method was immunoSEQ multiplex PCR; TCRdb's version includes in-frame clones alone and lacks a portion of them. This table has 150,000 to 200,000 clones, roughly 62% appearing once. The treatment here: oral pan-JAK inhibitor, 5-10 mg twice daily. The sequencing used CD8+ T cells sorted from blood, collected at week 24, from a patient treated with tofacitinib. These receptors came from a human donor with alopecia areata.

The rearrangement links TRBV6-6 to TRBJ1-1, with unresolved D. CDR1 and CDR2 from the germline V gene are MNHNY and SVGAGI (reference sequence). The CDR3 is 12 residues long. V dropped 10 bases and J dropped 7 bases, with 16 bases sitting between them. The DNA of the CDR3 is TGTGCCAACGGACCCCGCCCCGATGAAGCTTTCTTT. It codes for CANGPRPDEAFF.

Only a few counts were recorded for this clone. The V call is TRBV27, the J call TRBJ2-3; a weak D match, TRBD1 (6 bases). The germline gives CDR1 MNHEY, CDR2 SMNVEV (reference sequence). This CDR3 is 13 amino acids long. Trimming removed 8 bases from V and 4 bases from J, with 13 bases in between. CDR3 sequence reads: CASGWGPPDTQYF. The CDR3 DNA follows: TGTGCCAGCGGCTGGGGGCCCCCAGATACGCAGTATTTT.

This chain joins TRBV12-5 and TRBJ2-3; D ambiguous. This CDR3 has 16 residues. Per the germline V gene, CDR1 is LGHNT and CDR2 is FRNRAP. Trimming removed 0 bases at V and 4 bases at J, with 14 bases between. The CDR3 is CASGLVRRDPPDTQYF. The CDR3 DNA is TGTGCTAGTGGTTTGGTAAGACGAGATCCACCAGATACGCAGTATTTT. Full variable domain (remainder filled in from reference TRBV12-5 and TRBJ2-3): DARVTQTPRHKVTEMGQEVTMRCQPILGHNTVFWYRQTMMQGLELLAYFRNRAPLDDSGMPKDRFSAEMPDATLATLKIQPSEPRDSAVYFCASGLVRRDPPDTQYFGPGTRLTVL.

The chain links TRBV9 to TRBJ1-1, with 11 bases lining up with TRBD1. V gave up 4 bases and J gave up 6 bases; unmatched junction bases: 5. The germline CDR1 and CDR2 sequences are SGDLS and YYNGEE. The CDR3 runs to 14 residues. DNA of the CDR3: TGTGCCAGCAGCCGAGGGACAGGGGGTTCTGAAGCTTTCTTT. Residues: CASSRGTGGSEAFF. Full variable domain (outside the CDR3, taken from reference TRBV9 and TRBJ1-1): DSGVTQTPKHLITATGQRVTLRCSPRSGDLSVYWYQQSLDQGLQFLIQYYNGEERAKGNILERFSAQQFPDLHSELNLSSLELGDSALYFCASSRGTGGSEAFFGQGTRLTVV.

V gene TRBV5-6 combines with J gene TRBJ2-7; D is unclear. Per the germline V gene, CDR1 is SGHDT and CDR2 is YYEEEE. CDR3 length equals 13 residues. V lost 0 bases, J lost 6 bases, and 10 bases lay in between. CDR3 nucleotides: TGTGCCAGCAGCTTGGGAAGTAGCACCGAGCAGTACTTC. This translates into CASSLGSSTEQYF.

In this sample, this clone turned up a few times. The chain links TRBV5-1 to TRBJ1-2; 7 bases agree with TRBD1. This CDR3 region has 14 residues. V was pared by 5 bases and J by 3 bases, with 7 bases of the junction left unmatched. Germline CDR1 reads SGHRS; CDR2 reads YFSETQ. CDR3: CASRGPGTDYGYTF. CDR3 sequence (DNA): TGCGCCAGCAGAGGACCCGGGACAGACTATGGCTACACCTTC.

The sample holds a few counts of this clone. This CDR3 reads CASCGGYDQPQHF. The CDR3 DNA reads TGCGCCAGCTGCGGGGGTTACGATCAGCCCCAGCATTTT. The chain uses TRBV10-2 and TRBJ1-5, with D possibly being TRBD1 (5 bases). CDR1 is WSHSY, CDR2 SAAADI, per germline. The V gene lost 8 bases and the J gene lost 5 bases, with 13 bases spanning the gap. CDR3 size: 13 residues.

This clone has only a few counts. The CDR3 loop is CASSPISRGGNTEAFF. DNA for the CDR3: TGTGCCAGCAGCCCGATATCCCGAGGGGGGAACACTGAAGCTTTCTTT. The chain is built from TRBV7-6 and TRBJ1-1, with a weak D call TRBD1 (6 bases). CDR1 SGHVS and CDR2 FNYEAQ come from the germline V gene. V lost 5 bases and J 1 base, leaving 17 bases between the germline ends. CDR3 length: 16 residues.

This clone turned up a few times. This chain joins TRBV7-6 and TRBJ2-1, with a weak D call TRBD1 (5 bases). CDR1 and CDR2 (germline): SGHVS, FNYEAQ. CDR3 length equals 16 residues. V was clipped by 2 bases and J by 3 bases, with 14 bases between them. The CDR3 region is CASSLKGISVYNEQFF. The CDR3 DNA is TGTGCCAGCAGCTTAAAGGGGATCTCAGTCTACAATGAGCAGTTCTTC.

V and J are TRBV27 and TRBJ2-2; the D call may be TRBD1 or TRBD2 (6 bases each). Trimming left V 7 bases short and J 11 bases short, with 14 bases between. Germline-derived CDR1 and CDR2 are MNHEY and SMNVEV (reference sequence). The CDR3 consists of 12 residues. CDR3 sequence reads: CASKEGGRELFF. The CDR3 DNA is TGTGCCAGCAAAGAGGGGGGACGCGAGCTGTTTTTT.

This clone was counted only a few times. The chain uses TRBV7-9 and TRBJ1-1; 7 nucleotides match TRBD1. The germline CDR1 and CDR2 sequences are SEHNR and FQNEAQ (reference sequence). J gave up 1 base and V 4 bases, and 9 bases lay outside the gene matches. The CDR3 is 16 amino acids. CDR3 sequence (DNA): TGTGCCAGCAGCTCCACAGGGGACTCCTCGAACACTGAAGCTTTCTTT. It translates to CASSSTGDSSNTEAFF. Full variable domain (remainder filled in from reference TRBV7-9 and TRBJ1-1): DTGVSQNPRHKITKRGQNVTFRCDPISEHNRLYWYRQTLGQGPEFLTYFQNEAQLEKSRLLSDRFSAERPKGSFSTLEIQRTEQGDSAMYLCASSSTGDSSNTEAFFGQGTRLTVV.

This clone showed up just a few times. The chain links TRBV4-2 to TRBJ1-1; TRBD1 is a possible D gene (5 bases). Germline CDR1 reads LGHNA; CDR2 reads YNFKEQ. CDR3 length equals 14 residues. V dropped 1 base and J dropped 1 base, with 7 bases sitting between them. Written as DNA, the CDR3 is TGTGCCAGCAGCCAAGGGGGCAGGAACACTGAAGCTTTCTTT. Translated: CASSQGGRNTEAFF.

This clone was seen a handful of times. The CDR3 loop is CASSEAGSGGAGDTQYF. For the CDR3, the DNA is TGTGCCAGCAGTGAAGCCGGTAGCGGGGGGGCGGGAGATACGCAGTATTTT. This sequence joins TRBV2 and TRBJ2-3; 11 nucleotides match TRBD2. The germline V gene has CDR1 SNHLY and CDR2 FYNNEI. The length of the CDR3 is 17 residues. The V gene end was trimmed by 0 bases and the J gene end by 5 bases; junction bases not matched to a gene: 7.

The chain couples TRBV4-1 to TRBJ1-4; D is undetermined. V was clipped by 4 bases and J by 5 bases, with 2 bases between them. This CDR3 is 11 amino acids long. Germline lookup yields CDR1 MGHRA and CDR2 YSYEKL. The CDR3 spells CASSRNEKLFF. The CDR3 coding sequence is TGCGCCAGCAGCCGAAATGAAAAACTGTTTTTT.

The chain joins TRBV5-5 to TRBJ1-5, with 7 bases aligning to TRBD1. The CDR3 consists of 14 residues. V trimming: 0 bases; J trimming: 4 bases; junction bases outside the gene matches: 1. Germline assignment: CDR1 SGHKS and CDR2 YYEKEE (reference sequence). The CDR3 DNA follows: TGTGCCAGCAGCTTGGAACAGGGGAATCAGCCCCAGCATTTT. Protein product: CASSLEQGNQPQHF.

This clone was picked up a small number of times. The V and J genes are TRBV7-9 and TRBJ2-7; D is unresolved. Germline CDR1 and CDR2: SEHNR and FQNEAQ (reference sequence). The CDR3 has 15 amino acids. V shed 3 bases and J shed 0 bases, with 12 bases lying between them. Here the CDR3 DNA reads TGTGCCAGCAGCTTGGGCCAAACACTCTCCTACGAGCAGTACTTC. Translated: CASSLGQTLSYEQYF.

This clone came up once. The rearrangement links TRBV4-1 to TRBJ2-1; 8 positions match TRBD2. Germline assignment: CDR1 MGHRA and CDR2 YSYEKL. The trim removed 5 bases at V and 8 bases at J, leaving 8 bases unmatched. The CDR3 is 14 amino acids. CDR3 amino acids: CASSLRGGNDEQFF. CDR3 in DNA: TGCGCCAGCAGCTTACGGGGGGGCAACGATGAGCAGTTCTTC.